The following is a T cell receptor beta chain sequence with its context. All enrollees were about 18 to 100 years old and from about two dozen US areas. Grouping used clinical history reported by participants in a survey and questionnaire. The data derive from a study of blood T cell repertoires in COVID-19. Study at large: Two negative PCRs, clearance, or symptom resolution characterized the recovered Cohort 3 donors. The origin of the acute and convalescent COVID-19 samples was the United States, Italy and Spain.

Method: immunoSEQ multiplex PCR; TCRdb's copy keeps in-frame clones and lacks some. This table holds 300,000 to 450,000 clones, approximately 89% found once. V dropped 3 bases and J dropped 6; count of bases not matched to a gene: 9. This CDR3 has 15 residues. Germline CDR1 and CDR2: MGHDK and SYGVNS. V is TRBV25-1 and J is TRBJ1-2, with 8 nucleotides matching TRBD1. Sequencing was carried out using PBMCs or T cells enriched from blood (not recorded which). The TCR sequence derives from a middle-aged man in a cohort exposed to, infected with or recovered from COVID-19 (not recorded which). CDR3 residues: CASSDSQGGIDGYTF. In DNA form, the CDR3 reads TGTGCCAGCAGTGACTCACAGGGGGGAATTGATGGCTACACCTTC.